Below, 5 T cell receptor beta chains from the same sample are listed, as sequenced in a study of blood T cells in healthy people across ages. Combining a sample-barcoded 5' primer with a J-beta primer mix, a second PCR ran for about 7 to 12 cycles. One entry per CDR3 protein, called by TCRdb with MiXCR from the 5' RACE reads. The repertoire holds under 2 million distinct CDR3 sequences, with about 31% as singletons. The specimen sequenced was blood. The source of these receptors is a woman aged 25 to 39 in good health.

In this sample, this clonotype turned up a few times. The V and J genes are TRBV20-1 and TRBJ2-1; TRBD2 agrees at 9 bases. V lost 4 bases, J lost 0 bases, and 4 bases stayed unmatched. The CDR3 contains 15 residues. CDR1 is DFQATT, CDR2 SNEGSKA, per germline (reference sequence). The CDR3 is CSAISGGVSYNEQFF. The CDR3 DNA is TGCAGTGCTATTAGCGGGGGCGTCTCCTACAATGAGCAGTTCTTC.

The gene calls are TRBV27 and TRBJ2-3; D is unclear. There are 15 residues in the CDR3. Germline-derived CDR1 and CDR2 are MNHEY and SMNVEV (reference sequence). Trimming took 1 base from V and 4 from J, leaving 12 bases between them. CDR3: CASSLFPDRSDTQYF. Here the CDR3 DNA reads TGTGCCAGCAGTTTATTCCCGGACCGTTCAGATACGCAGTATTTT.

The V and J genes are TRBV24-1 and TRBJ2-5; D not resolved. V dropped 4 bases and J dropped 5 bases, with 22 bases sitting between them. The CDR3 has 17 residues. In germline, CDR1 is KGHDR, CDR2 SFDVKD. CDR3: CATSDPTHNLLAETQYF. DNA for the CDR3: TGTGCCACCAGTGACCCGACACACAACCTCTTGGCGGAGACCCAGTACTTC.

The chain has TRBV5-1 and TRBJ2-1, with D perhaps matching TRBD2 (6 bases). The CDR3 has 14 residues. With 8 bases removed from V and 0 bases from J, the gap between germline ends came to 12 bases. CDR1 is SGHRS and CDR2 is YFSETQ in the germline V gene. The CDR3 DNA reads TGCGCCAGTTTTGCGGACTACTCCTACAATGAGCAGTTCTTC. It is translated as CASFADYSYNEQFF.

The sample holds a few counts of this clonotype. The J gene is TRBJ2-3, the V gene TRBV11-2; possible D gene TRBD2, 6 bases. Looked up from germline, CDR1 is SGHAT and CDR2 is FQNNGV. Trimming left V 1 base short and J 2 bases short, with 16 bases between. The CDR3 is made up of 17 amino acids. For the CDR3, the DNA is TGTGCCAGCAGCTTAGGGGAACTAGCCCTCTCCACAGATACGCAGTATTTT. Its translation is CASSLGELALSTDTQYF.